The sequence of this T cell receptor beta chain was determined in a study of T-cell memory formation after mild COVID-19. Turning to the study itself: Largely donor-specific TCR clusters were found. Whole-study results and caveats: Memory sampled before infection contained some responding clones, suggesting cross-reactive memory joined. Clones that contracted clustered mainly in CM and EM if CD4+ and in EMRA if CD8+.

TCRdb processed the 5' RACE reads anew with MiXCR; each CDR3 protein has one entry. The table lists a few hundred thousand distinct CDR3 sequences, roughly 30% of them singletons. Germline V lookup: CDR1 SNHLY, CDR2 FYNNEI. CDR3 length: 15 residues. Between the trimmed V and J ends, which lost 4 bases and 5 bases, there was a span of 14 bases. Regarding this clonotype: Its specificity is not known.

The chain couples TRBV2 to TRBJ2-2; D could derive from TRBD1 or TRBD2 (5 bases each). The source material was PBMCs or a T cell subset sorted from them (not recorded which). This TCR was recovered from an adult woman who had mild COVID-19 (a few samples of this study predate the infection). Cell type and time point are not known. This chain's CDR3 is CASSVWGSGTGELFF. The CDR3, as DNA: TGTGCCAGCAGTGTCTGGGGGAGTGGAACCGGGGAGCTGTTTTTT.